This TCR beta chain was retrieved from a study of blood T cell repertoires in COVID-19. As handled by the study authors: Researchers report that nucleated cell counts were estimated from reference gene primer amplification. The repertoire was sequenced with immunoSEQ multiplex PCR; TCRdb's copy has only in-frame clones and lacks some. The D gene and trimming were derived from the DNA, and the V and J assignments and clone size from that table. This sample has tens of thousands of clones; roughly 89% occur once, and the top ten carry 7% to 9%. This CDR3 has 18 amino acids. Looked up from germline, CDR1 is SGHAT and CDR2 is FQNNGV. Trimming took 3 bases from V and 7 from J; bases not matched to a gene: 18.

This sequence was found in a human donor in a cohort sampled during active COVID-19. V and J are TRBV11-2 and TRBJ2-7, with 10 positions matching TRBD1. Sequencing was done on a sample of peripheral blood. In nucleotides, the CDR3 is TGTGCCAGCAGCTTCATACGTCTTGGGACAGGGGCCTTTGGGGAGCAGTACTTC. Its translation is CASSFIRLGTGAFGEQYF.